The text below deals with one TCR beta chain. The split of CD4+ cells yielded CD45RA+ naive and CD45RA-negative memory subsets. This sample stems from a study of shared clonotypes between healthy human individuals. Study context: Samples came from a couple of female and three male donors aged 18 to 49.

TCRdb's copy holds only in-frame clones and misses some; the assay was immunoSEQ multiplex PCR. This sample carries approximately 2.5 million clones, around nine tenths of them seen once, and the ten largest clones take over 0.12%. Germline V gene lookup returns CDR1 WSHSY and CDR2 SAAADI. CDR3 length equals 14 residues. Trimming removed 8 bases from V and 4 bases from J; junction bases left unmatched: 11. This clonotype originated in a young man in good health. Input material: naive CD4+ T cells sorted from blood. Subset indicated: CD45RA+ positively selected. This sequence joins TRBV10-2 and TRBJ2-7, with 7 bases matching TRBD2. The CDR3 is CASGITSATYEQYF. CDR3 nucleotide sequence: TGCGCCAGCGGGATCACTAGCGCGACTTACGAGCAGTACTTC.